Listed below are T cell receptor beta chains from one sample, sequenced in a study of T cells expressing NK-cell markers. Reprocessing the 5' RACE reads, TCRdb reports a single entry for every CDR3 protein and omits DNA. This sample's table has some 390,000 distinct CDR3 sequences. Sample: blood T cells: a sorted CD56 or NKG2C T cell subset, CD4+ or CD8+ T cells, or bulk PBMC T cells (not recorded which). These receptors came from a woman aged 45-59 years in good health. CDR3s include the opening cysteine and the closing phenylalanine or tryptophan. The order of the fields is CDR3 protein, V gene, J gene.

cdr3_aa: CASSSRTDYNEQFF
v_call: TRBV7-9
j_call: TRBJ2-1

cdr3_aa: CASSTSLGADTQYF
v_call: TRBV11-2
j_call: TRBJ2-3

cdr3_aa: CASSQMAGPNQPQHF
v_call: TRBV3-1
j_call: TRBJ1-5

cdr3_aa: CASSFAPVLTGKQETQYF
v_call: TRBV5-1
j_call: TRBJ2-5

cdr3_aa: CASSPSVPQYF
v_call: TRBV7-2
j_call: TRBJ2-3

cdr3_aa: CASSIADYRYF
v_call: TRBV19
j_call: TRBJ2-4

cdr3_aa: CASSPGDRVPYNEQFF
v_call: TRBV18
j_call: TRBJ2-1

cdr3_aa: CSARFPDDLGELFF
v_call: TRBV20-1
j_call: TRBJ2-2

cdr3_aa: CASSQAGIAEQYF
v_call: TRBV4-1
j_call: TRBJ2-3

cdr3_aa: CAISNGWEDTQYF
v_call: TRBV10-3
j_call: TRBJ2-3

cdr3_aa: CASSSTISSYNEQFF
v_call: TRBV7-8
j_call: TRBJ2-1

cdr3_aa: CASSFWVGSMNTEAFF
v_call: TRBV7-9
j_call: TRBJ1-1

cdr3_aa: CSARDLRTSGTSGEQYF
v_call: TRBV20-1
j_call: TRBJ2-7

cdr3_aa: CASSWTALVSEAFF
v_call: TRBV19
j_call: TRBJ1-1

cdr3_aa: CASSLDRGGGNQPQHF
v_call: TRBV12-3/TRBV12-4
j_call: TRBJ1-5

cdr3_aa: CASNPGLQVETQYF
v_call: TRBV2
j_call: TRBJ2-5

cdr3_aa: CASTEAGGYTDTQYF
v_call: TRBV6-6
j_call: TRBJ2-3

cdr3_aa: CASSWEDDGFSYEQYF
v_call: TRBV5-5
j_call: TRBJ2-7

cdr3_aa: CASMSNYGYTF
v_call: TRBV6-5
j_call: TRBJ1-2

cdr3_aa: CASSIGTAGLGLGSNEQFF
v_call: TRBV5-1
j_call: TRBJ2-1

cdr3_aa: CATSGTDTDTQYF
v_call: TRBV24-1
j_call: TRBJ2-3

cdr3_aa: CASSQVLSGGIRDTQYF
v_call: TRBV4-1
j_call: TRBJ2-3

cdr3_aa: CASSSGQGLRETQYF
v_call: TRBV7-6
j_call: TRBJ2-5

cdr3_aa: CSARRDQAGGTYTQYF
v_call: TRBV20-1
j_call: TRBJ2-3

cdr3_aa: CASSFGDGSQYF
v_call: TRBV12-3/TRBV12-4
j_call: TRBJ2-3

cdr3_aa: CASSPSSRIRGEQYF
v_call: TRBV5-6
j_call: TRBJ2-7

cdr3_aa: CASRGPTTNEKLFF
v_call: TRBV27
j_call: TRBJ1-4

cdr3_aa: CASSVLDTGELFF
v_call: TRBV5-5
j_call: TRBJ2-2

cdr3_aa: CATGALGPGGLTNEQFF
v_call: TRBV10-3
j_call: TRBJ2-1

cdr3_aa: CASRQAGYYNEQFF
v_call: TRBV14
j_call: TRBJ2-1

cdr3_aa: CASSPQRQLNTEAFF
v_call: TRBV12-3/TRBV12-4
j_call: TRBJ1-1

cdr3_aa: CASSPRQGTWTGEQFF
v_call: TRBV7-9
j_call: TRBJ2-1

cdr3_aa: CASSSGSASNQPQHF
v_call: TRBV12-3/TRBV12-4
j_call: TRBJ1-5

cdr3_aa: CASTNPGYRSSYNEQFF
v_call: TRBV12-3/TRBV12-4
j_call: TRBJ2-1

cdr3_aa: CSVEHPAGDYEQYF
v_call: TRBV29-1
j_call: TRBJ2-7

cdr3_aa: CSARGGTSGRAPQETQYF
v_call: TRBV20-1
j_call: TRBJ2-5

cdr3_aa: CASSLEGQGWYNEQFF
v_call: TRBV7-8
j_call: TRBJ2-1

cdr3_aa: CASSLALGQYNEQFF
v_call: TRBV7-9
j_call: TRBJ2-1

cdr3_aa: CASSYLGLAGGPDTGELFF
v_call: TRBV6-5
j_call: TRBJ2-2

cdr3_aa: CASGERGHPDTQYF
v_call: TRBV3-1
j_call: TRBJ2-3

cdr3_aa: CASSLVEGKETQYF
v_call: TRBV5-1
j_call: TRBJ2-5

cdr3_aa: CASSGGTGFSNQPQHF
v_call: TRBV6-6
j_call: TRBJ1-5

cdr3_aa: CASRTFAGAEGETQYF
v_call: TRBV5-6
j_call: TRBJ2-5

cdr3_aa: CASSSIGTSGDNEQFF
v_call: TRBV6-5
j_call: TRBJ2-1

cdr3_aa: CASSLTGTGFTDTQYF
v_call: TRBV5-1
j_call: TRBJ2-3

cdr3_aa: CASSLAARPYEQYF
v_call: TRBV7-9
j_call: TRBJ2-7

cdr3_aa: CASSFGQGGTYEQYF
v_call: TRBV7-8
j_call: TRBJ2-7

cdr3_aa: CASSTQGTGELFF
v_call: TRBV12-3/TRBV12-4
j_call: TRBJ2-2